Below are 26 T cell receptor beta chains sequenced from a single sample in a study of blood T cell repertoires in COVID-19 (dated by TCRdb to the early 2020s). The receptor library was made with the immunoSEQ multiplex PCR assay. TCRdb re-hosts the immuneACCESS table, in-frame sequences only. Its copies lack some clones; in the studies checked, an unresolved V gene accounts for under half of them, and the cause for the rest is not known. For this sample the table gives around 160,000 clones, of which about 85% were detected only once. The ten largest clones capture about 3% of the sample. Sequenced input: peripheral blood. Receptors were obtained from a woman aged 40 to 50 with active or convalescent COVID-19.

Only one count was recorded for this clone. This chain links TRBV29-1 with TRBJ1-4; a weak D match, TRBD1 (6 bases). The V and J ends lost 3 bases and 5 bases respectively, with 19 bases between them. The length of the CDR3 is 16 residues. Germline CDR1 is SQVTM and CDR2 is ANQGSEA. The CDR3 loop reads CSVDGVGQGFNEKLFF. The CDR3 DNA is TGCAGCGTTGATGGGGTGGGGCAGGGGTTCAATGAAAAACTGTTTTTT.

The chain uses TRBV28 and TRBJ1-6, with 9 bases that match TRBD1. The CDR3 contains 15 residues. The V and J ends lost 10 bases and 8 bases, in that order; junction bases with no gene match: 12. Germline-derived CDR1 and CDR2 are MDHEN and SYDVKM. CDR3 loop: CAILGTGGSHSPLHF. The CDR3 bases are TGTGCCATTTTGGGCACAGGGGGCTCCCATTCACCCCTCCACTTT.

The rearrangement uses TRBV7-9 and TRBJ2-2, with 8 bases matching TRBD1. This CDR3 contains 15 residues. Losses at the gene ends were 2 bases for V and 6 bases for J; bases not matched to a gene: 5. Germline assignment: CDR1 SEHNR and CDR2 FQNEAQ (reference sequence). CDR3 coding DNA: TGTGCCAGCAGCTTAAGACAGGGGTATGCCGGGGAGCTGTTTTTT. The encoded protein is CASSLRQGYAGELFF.

The rearrangement links TRBV28 to TRBJ1-4, with 10 nucleotides matching TRBD1. The germline gives CDR1 MDHEN, CDR2 SYDVKM. The CDR3 length is 16 residues. The trim removed 3 bases at V and 8 bases at J, leaving 9 bases unmatched. CDR3 in amino acids: CASSFLHGTGDEKLFF. Here the CDR3 DNA reads TGTGCCAGCAGTTTTCTTCACGGGACAGGGGACGAAAAACTGTTTTTT.

The table lists this clone with a few counts. This chain connects TRBV27 to TRBJ2-7; no reliable D call. Trimming cost V 4 bases and J 2 bases, with 3 bases left between them. Germline CDR1 is MNHEY and CDR2 is SMNVEV (reference sequence). The CDR3 is made up of 11 amino acids. The CDR3 DNA reads as TGTGCCAGCAGTTCAACCTACGAGCAGTACTTC. Residues: CASSSTYEQYF.

The chain links TRBV19 to TRBJ1-4; a weak D match, TRBD1 (5 bases). Germline CDR1 LNHDA, CDR2 SQIVND (reference sequence). The CDR3 has 15 residues. Trimming took 6 bases from V and 2 from J, leaving 13 bases between them. The CDR3 coding sequence is TGTGCCAGTAGGATGCCCGGGGGGACTAATGAAAAACTGTTTTTT. Translated: CASRMPGGTNEKLFF.

V usage is TRBV24-1 and J usage is TRBJ2-1; no clear D gene. The CDR3 spans 14 residues. Germline lookup yields CDR1 KGHDR and CDR2 SFDVKD. Trimming removed 3 bases from V and 8 bases from J, with 13 bases in between. CDR3 DNA: TGTGCCACCAGTGATGCCACAAATAATTATGAGCAGTTCTTC. Translated, it gives CATSDATNNYEQFF.

The rearrangement links TRBV6-2 or TRBV6-3 to TRBJ2-3; the D is unclear. The ends were cut back, 6 bases at V and 11 bases at J, with 12 bases in the middle. The CDR3 is 11 amino acids. Germline-derived CDR1 and CDR2 are MNHEY and SVGEGT. As DNA, the CDR3 is TGTGCCAGCAGCCCGCAGAGGATGCAGTATTTT. This translates into CASSPQRMQYF.

The chain recombines TRBV19 with TRBJ1-1; D is possibly TRBD1 (6 bases). The CDR3 extends over 15 amino acids. Germline values: CDR1 LNHDA, CDR2 SQIVND (reference sequence). V was trimmed by 2 bases and J by 4 bases, leaving 14 bases between them. The CDR3 DNA reads TGTGCCAGTAGTATACCCGGGGGGGGCCGCACTGAAGCTTTCTTT. It translates to CASSIPGGGRTEAFF.

The chain links TRBV2 to TRBJ1-2, with TRBD1 as a possible D gene (5 bases). Per the germline V gene, CDR1 is SNHLY and CDR2 is FYNNEI. CDR3 length: 10 amino acids. The DNA of the CDR3 is TGTGGAGGGGAGGACTATGGCTACACCTTC. Encoded protein: CGGEDYGYTF.

The V call is TRBV28, the J call TRBJ1-6, with D perhaps TRBD1 (5 bases). CDR3 length equals 20 residues. Trimming pared 1 base from V and 0 bases from J, leaving 19 bases between. The germline CDR1 and CDR2 sequences are MDHEN and SYDVKM. CDR3 region: CASSLSGFSGGYSYNSPLHF. CDR3 nucleotides: TGTGCCAGCAGTTTATCAGGGTTCTCGGGAGGGTACTCCTATAATTCACCCCTCCACTTT. Supplemented by reference TRBV28 and TRBJ1-6, the full variable domain reads DVKVTQSSRYLVKRTGEKVFLECVQDMDHENMFWYRQDPGLGLRLIYFSYDVKMKEKGDIPEGYSVSREKKERFSLILESASTNQTSMYLCASSLSGFSGGYSYNSPLHFGNGTRLTVT.

This clone has more than one count but fewer than ten. The identical CDR3 is also encoded by other nucleotide sequences in the sample. The chain is built from TRBV6-5 and TRBJ1-1; possible D gene TRBD1, 6 bases. Trimming left V 6 bases short and J 1 base short, with 9 bases between. CDR3 length: 13 residues. Germline values: CDR1 MNHEY, CDR2 SVGAGI. This CDR3 is CASSWGQNTEAFF. The CDR3 nucleotides read TGTGCCAGCAGCTGGGGACAGAACACTGAAGCTTTCTTT.

The chain couples TRBV6-6 to TRBJ1-3; 7 bases map to TRBD1. The CDR3 runs 16 residues. The V gene's germline CDR1 is MNHNY and CDR2 SVGAGI (reference sequence). The J segment lost 3 bases and the V segment lost 6 bases, leaving 11 bases of the junction unmatched. The CDR3 protein is CASSSDRVFFGNTIYF. The CDR3, as DNA: TGTGCCAGCAGCTCAGACAGGGTTTTCTTTGGAAACACCATATATTTT.

The chain has TRBV9 and TRBJ1-1; D is unresolved. The CDR3 has 15 residues. Germline V gene lookup returns CDR1 SGDLS and CDR2 YYNGEE. V shed 0 bases and J shed 0 bases, with 9 bases lying between them. CDR3 protein: CASSVVLSVNTEAFF. As DNA, the CDR3 is TGTGCCAGCAGCGTAGTTTTGTCAGTGAACACTGAAGCTTTCTTT.

The chain joins TRBV7-2 to TRBJ2-1; 16 nucleotides match TRBD2. The CDR3 is made up of 17 amino acids. Germline values: CDR1 SGHTA, CDR2 FQGNSA. The J segment lost 6 bases and the V segment lost 3 bases, leaving 5 bases of the junction unmatched. The CDR3 coding sequence is TGTGCCAGCAGCTTCGGGACTAGCGGGGGGGCGGGCAATGAGCAGTTCTTC. This sequence encodes CASSFGTSGGAGNEQFF.

J is TRBJ2-5 and V is TRBV7-2, with D maybe TRBD1 (5 bases). The CDR3 totals 15 residues. CDR1 and CDR2 from the germline V gene are SGHTA and FQGNSA. Trimming left V 8 bases short and J 5 bases short, with 21 bases between. The CDR3 here is CASGAVGRAYETQYF. In DNA, the CDR3 is TGTGCCAGCGGAGCCGTGGGCAGGGCGTACGAGACCCAGTACTTC.

This sequence joins TRBV11-2 and TRBJ1-3; D possibly corresponds to TRBD1 (5 bases). Germline assignment: CDR1 SGHAT and CDR2 FQNNGV. CDR3 length: 15 amino acids. V lost 4 bases and J 4 bases, leaving 14 bases between the germline ends. The CDR3 region is CASSSLKGSGNTIYF. The CDR3 DNA reads as TGTGCCAGCAGCTCGCTAAAGGGGTCCGGAAACACCATATATTTT.

The V and J genes are TRBV19 and TRBJ1-3; 8 nucleotides match TRBD1. V gave up 7 bases and J gave up 8 bases; unmatched junction bases: 19. This CDR3 is built from 17 residues. Germline lookup yields CDR1 LNHDA and CDR2 SQIVND (reference sequence). The CDR3 sequence is CASNPTIGTGGEDTIYF. The CDR3 bases are TGTGCCAGTAACCCAACCATCGGGACAGGTGGGGAAGACACCATATATTTT.

V usage is TRBV7-2 and J usage is TRBJ1-3, with 7 bases identical to TRBD1. V lost 1 base to trimming and J lost 8 bases; unmatched junction nucleotides: 5. Germline V gene data show CDR1 as SGHTA and CDR2 as FQGNSA. The CDR3 is made up of 14 amino acids. Written as DNA, the CDR3 is TGTGCCAGCAGCTTAGGAGGGGGCAAGGACACCATATATTTT. Translating it yields CASSLGGGKDTIYF.

The chain is built from TRBV5-1 and TRBJ1-5; 7 bases are a match to TRBD1. The length of the CDR3 is 15 residues. Germline CDR1 SGHRS, CDR2 YFSETQ. Germline trimming cut 4 bases from V and 3 bases from J; bases unmatched to any gene: 7. The CDR3 DNA sequence: TGCGCCAGCAGCCGGGATGGGACAGACAATCAGCCCCAGCATTTT. Translated, it gives CASSRDGTDNQPQHF.

The V gene is TRBV19, the J gene TRBJ2-7; 14 bases match TRBD2. The germline gives CDR1 LNHDA, CDR2 SQIVND (reference sequence). Germline trimming cut 9 bases from V and 0 bases from J; bases unmatched to any gene: 4. CDR3 size: 15 residues. CDR3 nucleotide sequence: TGTGCCAGCCTGGGGACTAGCGGGAGCTCCTACGAGCAGTACTTC. As protein: CASLGTSGSSYEQYF.

This clone appeared a few times. The chain combines TRBV4-3 with TRBJ1-1, with unresolved D. This CDR3 contains 14 residues. The germline V gene encodes CDR1 LGHNA and CDR2 YSLEER. The germline V and J ends were trimmed by 3 bases and 5 bases, with 13 bases remaining between them. CDR3 in amino acids: CASSHDPTGTEAFF. The DNA for the CDR3 is TGCGCCAGCAGCCACGACCCTACGGGGACTGAAGCTTTCTTT.

This clone has a single count. The V call is TRBV30, the J call TRBJ2-5, with unresolved D. The germline gives CDR1 GTSNPN, CDR2 SVGIG (reference sequence). This CDR3 region has 15 residues. Trimming removed 1 base from V and 7 bases from J, with 19 bases in between. CDR3 DNA: TGTGCCTGGAGTGGCCCCCTATATTCCTCGATGACCCAGTACTTC. Encoded protein: CAWSGPLYSSMTQYF.

The J gene is TRBJ2-5, the V gene TRBV6-5; 8 bases fit TRBD1. Trimming took 4 bases from V and 8 from J; bases not matched to a gene: 6. The CDR3 contains 13 residues. The germline gives CDR1 MNHEY, CDR2 SVGAGI. CDR3 sequence (DNA): TGTGCCAGCAGTTCAGGGGGCCCGGGAACCCAGTACTTC. This translates into CASSSGGPGTQYF.

V is TRBV27 and J is TRBJ2-7, with 14 nucleotides matching TRBD2. This CDR3 spans 19 amino acids. V shed 5 bases and J 0 bases; nucleotides not matched to a gene: 12. Germline V gene lookup returns CDR1 MNHEY and CDR2 SMNVEV (reference sequence). CDR3 sequence (DNA): TGTGCCAGCAGTCCTTCTGGGACTAGCGGGAGCCTCCTCTCCTACGAGCAGTACTTC. Translating it yields CASSPSGTSGSLLSYEQYF.

V is TRBV7-2 and J is TRBJ1-5, with a tentative D call TRBD1 (6 bases). This CDR3 is 16 amino acids long. V was cut by 0 bases and J by 2 bases, with 11 bases left in between. Germline V gene sequence: CDR1 SGHTA, CDR2 FQGNSA. Here the CDR3 DNA reads TGTGCCAGCAGCTTAGCGGGCAGGGGTGGCAATCAGCCCCAGCATTTT. It yields the protein CASSLAGRGGNQPQHF.